One sample yielded the 23 T cell receptor beta chains listed below, sequenced in a study of OX40 agonist ivuxolimab in advanced cancers. This table comes from immunoSEQ multiplex PCR, and its TCRdb copy is limited to in-frame clones, with some not included. The repertoire consists of more than 75,000 clones, with roughly 88% occurring once and the leading ten covering around 5.1%. The sequencing here drew on CD4+ or CD8+ T cells sorted from blood, taken in a trial of the OX40 agonist ivuxolimab. The receptors here all came from an adult with an advanced solid tumor such as melanoma, head and neck, liver or kidney cancer.

The CDR3, as DNA: TGTGCCAGTAGCGCGGGATACAATGAGCAGTTCTTC. This gives the protein CASSAGYNEQFF. V is TRBV19 and J is TRBJ2-1; D is possibly TRBD2 (6 bases). Trimming took 6 bases from V and 4 from J, leaving 7 bases between them. CDR3 size: 12 residues. Germline CDR1 LNHDA, CDR2 SQIVND (reference sequence).

The chain uses TRBV9 and TRBJ1-2; TRBD1 matches at 9 bases. V lost 4 bases to trimming and J lost 6 bases; unmatched junction nucleotides: 13. CDR1 and CDR2 (germline): SGDLS, YYNGEE. The CDR3 totals 16 residues. CDR3 protein: CASSLAVGQGRDGYTF. CDR3 coding DNA: TGTGCCAGCAGCTTAGCGGTGGGACAGGGTAGGGATGGCTACACCTTC.

The chain carries TRBV10-3 and TRBJ1-3; possibly TRBD1 for D (6 bases). Germline loops: CDR1 ENHRY, CDR2 SYGVKD. CDR3 length: 17 amino acids. Trimming stripped 3 bases from V and 2 bases from J, with 17 bases between. The chain's CDR3 is CAISDLPGQNTGNTIYF. DNA of the CDR3: TGTGCCATCAGTGACCTTCCCGGACAGAACACTGGAAACACCATATATTTT.

The table lists this clone with a count of one. V and J are TRBV5-1 and TRBJ1-4; D gene uncertain. V was shortened by 3 bases and J by 4 bases, with 10 bases between the two germline ends. The CDR3 covers 14 residues. The germline CDR1 and CDR2 sequences are SGHRS and YFSETQ. The CDR3 sequence is CASSWLGINEKLFF. The CDR3 region has the DNA TGCGCCAGCAGCTGGCTGGGGATTAATGAAAAACTGTTTTTT.

CDR3 in DNA: TGTGCCAGCACCGAAAGGAGTCTAGCGGGGCCTGATACGCAGTATTTT. Amino acid sequence: CASTERSLAGPDTQYF. J is TRBJ2-3 and V is TRBV6-6, with TRBD2 matching over 9 bases. Trimming cost V 7 bases and J 6 bases; bases outside gene matches: 14. Germline V gene sequence: CDR1 MNHNY, CDR2 SVGAGI (reference sequence). This CDR3 has 16 amino acids.

V is TRBV7-9 and J is TRBJ2-3; D not resolved. CDR3 length equals 16 residues. V lost 2 bases and J lost 0, with 12 bases in between. CDR1 is SEHNR and CDR2 is FQNEAQ in the germline V gene (reference sequence). This CDR3 reads CASSLWTAPSTDTQYF. CDR3 coding DNA: TGTGCCAGCAGCTTATGGACCGCTCCTAGCACAGATACGCAGTATTTT. Variable domain in full (rest from reference TRBV7-9 and TRBJ2-3): DTGVSQNPRHKITKRGQNVTFRCDPISEHNRLYWYRQTLGQGPEFLTYFQNEAQLEKSRLLSDRFSAERPKGSFSTLEIQRTEQGDSAMYLCASSLWTAPSTDTQYFGPGTRLTVL.

This clone was detected once. The chain has TRBV18 and TRBJ2-5; maybe TRBD2 (6 bases). Per the germline V gene, CDR1 is KGHSH and CDR2 is LQKENI. The V end was cut by 1 base, the J end by 3 bases, with 9 bases between. The CDR3 has 14 residues. CDR3 protein: CASSPRVAEETQYF. In DNA form, the CDR3 reads TGTGCCAGCTCACCACGGGTAGCGGAAGAGACCCAGTACTTC.

J is TRBJ1-2 and V is TRBV9; TRBD1 might be the D (6 bases). The germline V and J ends were trimmed by 0 bases and 8 bases, with 17 bases remaining between them. CDR3 length: 15 residues. Germline V gene lookup returns CDR1 SGDLS and CDR2 YYNGEE. The CDR3 loop is CASSVGETGPLGYTF. CDR3 DNA: TGTGCCAGCAGCGTAGGGGAAACAGGGCCTCTCGGCTACACCTTC.

The chain links TRBV19 to TRBJ2-7; maybe TRBD2 (7 bases). The V end was cut by 7 bases, the J end by 2 bases, with 18 bases between. Per the germline V gene, CDR1 is LNHDA and CDR2 is SQIVND (reference sequence). This CDR3 has 15 residues. The CDR3 DNA sequence: TGTGCCAGTAATCGGGGGGCGGAGGGAACCTACGAGCAGTACTTC. Translating it yields CASNRGAEGTYEQYF.

The rearrangement joins TRBV6-6 to TRBJ2-6; the D gene is possibly TRBD1 (5 bases). CDR3 length: 16 residues. With 4 bases removed from V and 0 bases from J, the gap between germline ends came to 10 bases. Germline V lookup: CDR1 MNHNY, CDR2 SVGAGI (reference sequence). This chain's CDR3 is CASSLDMSSGANVLTF. The CDR3 DNA is TGTGCCAGCAGTTTGGACATGAGCTCTGGGGCCAACGTCCTGACTTTC.

The chain joins TRBV7-2 to TRBJ2-4; D is undetermined. V was cut by 5 bases and J by 13 bases, with 9 bases left in between. The CDR3 is made up of 10 amino acids. The germline V gene has CDR1 SGHTA and CDR2 FQGNSA. The CDR3 loop is CASSENPQYF. CDR3 DNA: TGTGCCAGCAGCGAGAATCCCCAGTACTTC.

The chain uses TRBV5-6 and TRBJ2-7, with D maybe TRBD2 (5 bases). Trimming shortened V by 3 bases and J by 3 bases, and 13 bases separated the two germline ends. Germline V gene lookup returns CDR1 SGHDT and CDR2 YYEEEE. The CDR3 contains 14 residues. CDR3 loop: CASSSRAGFYEQYF. The CDR3 DNA reads TGTGCCAGCAGCTCCCGGGCGGGCTTCTACGAGCAGTACTTC.

This CDR3 is CASSYGPRSNYGYTF. In nucleotides, the CDR3 is TGTGCCAGCAGTTATGGGCCCCGCTCCAACTATGGCTACACCTTC. The genes are TRBV2 and TRBJ1-2; unclear D gene. The V end was cut by 5 bases, the J end by 2 bases, with 15 bases between. CDR1 SNHLY and CDR2 FYNNEI come from the germline V gene. The CDR3 runs to 15 residues. Drawing the rest from reference TRBV2 and TRBJ1-2, the complete variable domain is EPEVTQTPSHQVTQMGQEVILRCVPISNHLYFYWYRQILGQKVEFLVSFYNNEISEKSEIFDDQFSVERPDGSNFTLKIRSTKLEDSAMYFCASSYGPRSNYGYTFGSGTRLTVV.

The chain has TRBV14 and TRBJ1-3, with D possibly TRBD1 on 5 matching bases. With 4 bases removed from V and 4 bases from J, the gap between germline ends came to 14 bases. CDR3 length: 15 residues. Germline CDR1 SGHDN, CDR2 FVKESK. CDR3 loop: CASSPLWGRGNTIYF. The CDR3 DNA sequence: TGTGCCAGCAGCCCCCTGTGGGGGAGAGGAAACACCATATATTTT.

This clone was seen a few times. The chain combines TRBV10-3 with TRBJ1-6, with 7 bases matching TRBD1. CDR1 ENHRY and CDR2 SYGVKD come from the germline V gene. The length of the CDR3 is 14 residues. The trim removed 10 bases at V and 10 bases at J, leaving 13 bases unmatched. The CDR3 DNA reads TGTGCCACCCACGGTGGTCCAGGGGGGTCACCCCTCCACTTT. Its protein product is CATHGGPGGSPLHF.

The chain uses TRBV11-2 and TRBJ2-7; D possibly matches TRBD1 or TRBD2 (5 bases each). Germline CDR1 SGHAT, CDR2 FQNNGV. This CDR3 comprises 15 residues. Trimming shortened V by 4 bases and J by 5 bases, and 18 bases separated the two germline ends. As DNA, the CDR3 is TGTGCCAGCAGCTATACCCCGAGCCAGGGACACGAGCAGTACTTC. Protein product: CASSYTPSQGHEQYF.

The chain couples TRBV6-6 to TRBJ2-1; no definite D call. The CDR3 length is 14 residues. CDR1 is MNHNY, CDR2 SVGAGI, per germline (reference sequence). Trimming removed 4 bases from V and 0 bases from J, with 7 bases in between. The CDR3 DNA reads TGTGCCAGCAGTTCTGTGGACTCCTACAATGAGCAGTTCTTC. Its translation: CASSSVDSYNEQFF.

V gene TRBV19 combines with J gene TRBJ2-2, with 11 bases that match TRBD2. V lost 7 bases and J lost 1; bases outside the gene matches: 5. Germline values: CDR1 LNHDA, CDR2 SQIVND (reference sequence). The CDR3 is made up of 16 amino acids. This chain's CDR3 is CASKTGTSGNTGELFF. In nucleotides, the CDR3 is TGTGCCAGTAAAACGGGGACTAGCGGGAACACCGGGGAGCTGTTTTTT.

The V gene is TRBV5-6, the J gene TRBJ2-5; D is uncertain. Trimming cost V 0 bases and J 7 bases, with 10 bases left between them. The CDR3 has 13 amino acids. Germline CDR1 is SGHDT and CDR2 is YYEEEE. In DNA form, the CDR3 reads TGTGCCAGCAGCTTGGAGAAGGTTGGGACCCAGTACTTC. It specifies CASSLEKVGTQYF.

The chain recombines TRBV5-1 with TRBJ2-1; 8 bases are a match to TRBD2. V lost 0 bases, J lost 5 bases, and 7 bases stayed unmatched. The CDR3 sequence is 16 residues long. The V gene's germline CDR1 is SGHRS and CDR2 YFSETQ. The CDR3 DNA sequence: TGCGCCAGCAGCTTGGGCCCCAGCGGGGGCAACAATGAGCAGTTCTTC. It codes for CASSLGPSGGNNEQFF.

The CDR3 spells CASSIGRLAGGQETQYF. In nucleotides, the CDR3 is TGTGCCAGTAGTATAGGTAGACTAGCGGGAGGGCAAGAGACCCAGTACTTC. The V gene is TRBV19, the J gene TRBJ2-5; 14 bases align to TRBD2. The CDR3 consists of 17 residues. Germline V lookup: CDR1 LNHDA, CDR2 SQIVND (reference sequence). V lost 1 base to trimming and J lost 2 bases; unmatched junction nucleotides: 3.

This clone was counted between two and nine times. J is TRBJ2-7 and V is TRBV9; 13 bases are shared with TRBD2. The germline gives CDR1 SGDLS, CDR2 YYNGEE. The CDR3 totals 15 residues. J was trimmed by 4 bases and V by 4 bases; bases with no gene match: 5. CDR3 bases: TGTGCCAGCAGCTCCCGACTAGCGGGGGGTTACGAGCAGTACTTC. Amino acid sequence: CASSSRLAGGYEQYF.

The rearrangement uses TRBV2 and TRBJ2-2; 11 nucleotides agree with TRBD1. The V and J ends lost 4 bases and 7 bases, in that order; junction bases with no gene match: 5. Germline V gene lookup returns CDR1 SNHLY and CDR2 FYNNEI. The length of the CDR3 is 15 residues. CDR3 in amino acids: CASSAWTGGLGELFF. CDR3 DNA sequence: TGTGCCAGCAGTGCCTGGACAGGGGGCCTCGGGGAGCTGTTTTTT.